These T cell receptor beta chains were read from a single sample in a study of blood T cell repertoires in COVID-19. Measured with immunoSEQ multiplex PCR; TCRdb has only the in-frame clones, and not every one. Here the sample spans about 270,000 clones, 85% to 90% being singletons. The source material was PBMCs or T cells enriched from blood (not recorded which). Every receptor here comes from a man aged 18 to 29 who had recovered from COVID-19. Each CDR3 is given with its conserved first and last residue. The D gene is left open where the match is weak. Rows may omit the clone size; those that give it use once, few, many or a size class.

size	D	V	J	CDR3	DNA
many	TRBD2	TRBV6-1	TRBJ2-7	CASSEGLAGAYEQYF	TGTGCCAGCAGTGAAGGACTAGCGGGGGCCTACGAGCAGTACTTC
.	.	TRBV29-1	TRBJ1-2	CSVPQNYGYTF	TGCAGCGTGCCACAAAACTATGGCTACACCTTC
few	TRBD2	TRBV27	TRBJ2-7	CASSLVLAGLYEQYF	TGTGCCAGCAGTTTGGTGCTAGCGGGGCTGTACGAGCAGTACTTC
once	.	TRBV3-1/TRBV3-2	TRBJ1-2	CASSQTGGVYGYTF	TGTGCCAGCAGCCAAACGGGGGGCGTCTATGGCTACACCTTC
.	.	TRBV2	TRBJ2-7	CASLGGSGFYEQYF	TGTGCCAGCCTGGGAGGCTCCGGATTCTACGAGCAGTACTTC
.	TRBD1	TRBV19	TRBJ2-4	CASSTPGQGGSKNIQYF	TGTGCCAGTAGTACCCCAGGACAGGGGGGTTCCAAAAACATTCAGTACTTC
.	TRBD1	TRBV2	TRBJ1-5	CASRADRALRQPQHF	TGTGCCAGCAGGGCGGACAGGGCATTAAGGCAGCCCCAGCATTTT
.	TRBD1	TRBV9	TRBJ1-1	CASKGQGTEAFF	TGTGCCAGCAAGGGACAGGGCACTGAAGCTTTCTTT
.	TRBD1	TRBV18	TRBJ1-5	CASSLGQGAGQPQHF	TGTGCCAGCTCACTGGGACAGGGGGCTGGTCAGCCCCAGCATTTT
.	TRBD2	TRBV4-2	TRBJ2-1	CASSQAPPGGAYNEQFF	TGTGCCAGCAGCCAAGCCCCCCCCGGGGGGGCCTACAATGAGCAGTTCTTC
.	TRBD2	TRBV11-1	TRBJ2-3	CASSYGTSDYTDTQYF	TGTGCCAGCAGCTACGGGACTAGCGACTACACAGATACGCAGTATTTT
.	TRBD1	TRBV7-2	TRBJ1-2	CASSLARDREYGYTF	TGTGCCAGCAGCTTAGCCAGAGACAGGGAATACGGCTACACCTTC
.	TRBD1	TRBV25-1	TRBJ1-2	CASSESAPGQGGSYTF	TGTGCCAGCAGTGAATCTGCTCCCGGACAGGGGGGCAGCTACACCTTC
.	TRBD2	TRBV7-6	TRBJ2-1	CASSLLGPLAGGFNEQFF	TGTGCCAGCAGCTTACTTGGTCCGTTAGCGGGGGGGTTCAATGAGCAGTTCTTC
.	.	TRBV13	TRBJ2-6	CASSSTLSLVSSGANVLTF	TGTGCCAGCAGCTCCACCCTAAGCCTGGTTTCGTCTGGGGCCAACGTCCTGACTTTC
.	TRBD1	TRBV19	TRBJ1-5	CASSIGQGNQPQHF	TGTGCCAGTAGTATAGGACAGGGAAATCAGCCCCAGCATTTT
.	.	TRBV20-1	TRBJ2-4	CSASFGSKNIQYF	TGCAGTGCTAGTTTTGGCTCCAAAAACATTCAGTACTTC
.	.	TRBV24-1	TRBJ1-2	CATSDLEGNYGYTF	TGTGCCACCAGTGATTTGGAGGGAAACTATGGCTACACCTTC
.	.	TRBV5-1	TRBJ2-7	CASRGGETYEQYF	TGCGCCAGCAGAGGAGGGGAAACCTACGAGCAGTACTTC
.	.	TRBV7-9	TRBJ1-2	CASSLNFETQNNYGYTF	TGTGCCAGCAGCTTAAATTTCGAGACACAGAATAACTATGGCTACACCTTC
.	.	TRBV15	TRBJ1-1	CATSRVGGNTEAFF	TGTGCCACCAGCAGAGTCGGGGGGAACACTGAAGCTTTCTTT
.	.	TRBV6-2/TRBV6-3	TRBJ1-6	CASSYTGLGSPLHF	TGTGCCAGCAGTTACACCGGACTGGGTTCACCCCTCCACTTT
.	TRBD2	TRBV4-2	TRBJ2-1	CASSQVSVGTSGRLVEQFF	TGTGCCAGCAGCCAAGTGTCAGTCGGGACTAGCGGGAGATTAGTTGAGCAGTTCTTC
.	TRBD1	TRBV24-1	TRBJ1-4	CATSTRGREKLFF	TGTGCCACCAGTACAAGGGGGCGCGAAAAACTGTTTTTT
.	.	TRBV24-1	TRBJ2-2	CATSDYRGTGELFF	TGTGCCACCAGTGATTATAGGGGGACCGGGGAGCTGTTTTTT
.	TRBD1	TRBV3-1/TRBV3-2	TRBJ2-7	CASSQEGTGKHF	TGTGCCAGCAGCCAAGAGGGGACAGGCAAGCACTTC
.	TRBD2	TRBV10-3	TRBJ2-3	CAISRIPGTSVSQVTDTQYF	TGTGCCATCAGTAGAATACCCGGGACTAGCGTAAGCCAGGTGACAGATACGCAGTATTTT
.	TRBD1	TRBV7-6	TRBJ2-1	CASSPTGGPTSRNEQFF	TGTGCCAGCAGCCCTACAGGGGGCCCTACCTCGAGGAATGAGCAGTTCTTC
.	.	TRBV9	TRBJ2-5	CASSAQDQETQYF	TGTGCCAGCTCGGCACAGGACCAAGAGACCCAGTACTTC
.	TRBD1	TRBV4-1	TRBJ1-2	CASSHRQGTNYGYTF	TGCGCCAGCAGCCATAGACAGGGTACCAACTATGGCTACACCTTC
.	TRBD1	TRBV29-1	TRBJ1-2	CSVGDRGGYTF	TGCAGCGTTGGGGACAGGGGCGGCTACACCTTC
.	TRBD1	TRBV3-1/TRBV3-2	TRBJ1-5	CASSQGGQTRNQPQHF	TGTGCCAGCAGCCAAGGGGGACAGACACGCAATCAGCCCCAGCATTTT
few	.	TRBV5-1	TRBJ2-1	CASSVESSYNEQFF	TGCGCCAGCAGCGTGGAGAGCTCCTACAATGAGCAGTTCTTC
.	TRBD2	TRBV24-1	TRBJ2-1	CATSDPGLAGGVDNEQFF	TGTGCCACCAGTGATCCCGGACTAGCGGGAGGAGTTGATAATGAGCAGTTCTTC
.	TRBD1	TRBV18	TRBJ1-1	CASSPWTGSVLNTEAFF	TGTGCCAGCTCACCATGGACAGGGTCCGTCCTGAACACTGAAGCTTTCTTT